This T cell receptor beta chain was retrieved from a study of cytomegalovirus exposure and HLA in healthy donors. 13 Jbeta primers and 60 Vbeta primers were used for the PCR. Some clones are missing from TCRdb's copy, which holds only in-frame ones; the method was immunoSEQ multiplex PCR. The sample has some 180,000 clones, 60% to 80% seen once; the top ten hold less than 3.5%. The CDR3 has 13 residues. The V and J ends lost 6 bases and 5 bases, in that order; junction bases with no gene match: 2. Per germline, CDR1 LNHDA and CDR2 SQIVND (reference sequence). The chain combines TRBV19 with TRBJ1-1; 11 nucleotides agree with TRBD1. Material: PBMCs. The clonotype comes from a woman aged 25 to 39 in good health and CMV-seronegative. CDR3: CASRDRGLTEAFF. The CDR3 nucleotides read TGTGCCAGTAGGGACAGGGGGCTGACTGAAGCTTTCTTT.